The clone carrying this TCR beta chain was seen more than once but under ten times. The post-treatment osteosarcoma tumors were primary, local recurrence or metastasis specimens from poor-prognosis patients. Assay used: immunoSEQ multiplex PCR; TCRdb lists only in-frame clones, some missing. In the table there are approximately 9,400 clones, 60% to 85% of which are singletons. This entry comes from a study of the immune and genomic landscape of osteosarcoma. The receptor comes from a human donor with osteosarcoma. What was sequenced was osteosarcoma tumor tissue from the lung.

The CDR3 DNA sequence: TGTGCCTCCCACGGGACTAGCGGAAACAATGAGCAGTTCTTC. It encodes CASHGTSGNNEQFF. The rearrangement links TRBV10-3 to TRBJ2-1; the match to TRBD2 covers 11 bases. Germline V gene data show CDR1 as ENHRY and CDR2 as SYGVKD. Germline trimming cut 11 bases from V and 5 bases from J; bases unmatched to any gene: 8. The CDR3 extends over 14 amino acids.